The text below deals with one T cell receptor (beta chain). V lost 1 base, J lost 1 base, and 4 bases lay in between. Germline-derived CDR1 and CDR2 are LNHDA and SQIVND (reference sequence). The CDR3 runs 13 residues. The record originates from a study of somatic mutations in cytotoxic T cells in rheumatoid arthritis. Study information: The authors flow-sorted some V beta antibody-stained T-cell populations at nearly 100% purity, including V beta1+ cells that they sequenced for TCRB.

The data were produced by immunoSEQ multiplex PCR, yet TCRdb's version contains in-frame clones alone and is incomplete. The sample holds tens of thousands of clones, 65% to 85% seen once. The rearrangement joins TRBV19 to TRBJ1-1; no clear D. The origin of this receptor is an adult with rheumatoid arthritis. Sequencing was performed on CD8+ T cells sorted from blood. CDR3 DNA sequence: TGTGCCAGTAGTATAGGTCAGAACACTGAAGCTTTCTTT. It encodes CASSIGQNTEAFF.